This T cell receptor beta chain was obtained from a study of T cell changes during pregnancy in multiple sclerosis. TCRdb's table, derived via immunoSEQ multiplex PCR, lists solely in-frame clones and lacks some. The sample has 50,000 to 70,000 clones; 91% are singletons. This CDR3 spans 14 amino acids. CDR1 is SGHTA and CDR2 is FQGNSA in the germline V gene. Trimming stripped 0 bases from V and 11 bases from J, with 14 bases between. Sequencing was performed on peripheral blood, taken after pregnancy. This TCR derives from a female donor in good health, enrolled as a control in a pregnancy study. The rearrangement uses TRBV7-2 and TRBJ1-5, with TRBD1 as a possible D gene (6 bases). Written as DNA, the CDR3 is TGTGCCAGCAGCTTAGCTGATGCCCCAGGGGCCCAGCATTTT. Protein product: CASSLADAPGAQHF.